This entry describes one T cell receptor beta chain. This specimen belongs to a study of blood T cell repertoires in COVID-19. The data were produced by immunoSEQ multiplex PCR, yet TCRdb's version contains in-frame clones alone and is incomplete. The sample comprises 150,000 to 200,000 clones, 75% to 90% of which are singletons, and roughly 4.9% rests with the top ten. The CDR3 extends over 13 amino acids. V was shortened by 3 bases and J by 2 bases, with 7 bases between the two germline ends. The germline CDR1 and CDR2 sequences are MNHEY and SMNVEV (reference sequence). The TCR originated in a man in his sixties or seventies who had been exposed to COVID-19. Sequenced: PBMCs or T cells enriched from blood (not recorded which). The V and J genes are TRBV27 and TRBJ1-2, with unresolved D. The CDR3 coding sequence is TGTGCCAGCAGTTTGCAGAGGAACTATGGCTACACCTTC. Its protein product is CASSLQRNYGYTF.